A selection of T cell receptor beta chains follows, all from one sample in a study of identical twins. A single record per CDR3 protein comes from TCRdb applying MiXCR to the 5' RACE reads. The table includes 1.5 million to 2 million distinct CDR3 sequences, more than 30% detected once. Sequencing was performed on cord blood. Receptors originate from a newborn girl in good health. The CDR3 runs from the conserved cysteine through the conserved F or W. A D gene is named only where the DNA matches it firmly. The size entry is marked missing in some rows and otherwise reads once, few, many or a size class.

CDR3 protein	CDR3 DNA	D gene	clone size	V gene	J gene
CSARDPTGADTQYF	TGCAGTGCTAGAGATCCGACTGGTGCAGATACGCAGTATTTT	.	.	TRBV20-1	TRBJ2-3
CASSAANTGELFF	TGCGCCAGCAGCGCAGCGAACACCGGGGAGCTGTTTTTT	.	.	TRBV5-1	TRBJ2-2
CASSSPGQGGYEQYF	TGTGCCAGCAGTTCTCCGGGACAGGGAGGTTATGAGCAGTACTTC	TRBD1	.	TRBV28	TRBJ2-5
CASSYAIRDLTRYGYTF	TGTGCCAGCAGCTATGCGATCCGGGACTTAACCCGTTATGGCTACACCTTC	.	few	TRBV9	TRBJ1-2
CASSKQGYTDTQYF	TGCGCCAGCAGCAAACAGGGTTACACAGATACGCAGTATTTT	.	few	TRBV5-1	TRBJ2-3
CARSRDQRGAYNEQFF	TGTGCCAGGAGTAGGGATCAGCGGGGAGCCTACAATGAGCAGTTCTTC	TRBD2	few	TRBV2	TRBJ2-1
CSATRGTTYEQYF	TGCAGTGCGACCCGGGGGACCACCTACGAGCAGTACTTC	.	few	TRBV20-1	TRBJ2-7
CASSYSGREGEQFF	TGTGCCAGCAGTTACAGCGGGAGGGAGGGTGAGCAGTTCTTC	TRBD2	.	TRBV6-5	TRBJ2-1
CSVADRAYGYTF	TGCAGTGTCGCAGACAGGGCCTATGGCTACACCTTC	TRBD1	few	TRBV20-1	TRBJ1-2
CASSISYYEQYF	TGTGCCAGCAGTATCTCCTACTACGAGCAGTACTTC	.	.	TRBV6-1	TRBJ2-7
CASSQEAAVTYNEQFF	TGCGCCAGCAGCCAAGAGGCAGCGGTTACCTACAATGAGCAGTTCTTC	.	.	TRBV4-1	TRBJ2-1
CASSFLQGASNEKLFF	TGTGCCAGCAGCTTCCTACAGGGGGCAAGTAATGAAAAACTGTTTTTT	TRBD1	.	TRBV5-8	TRBJ1-4
CAWNLGWNQPQHF	TGTGCCTGGAATCTGGGATGGAATCAGCCCCAGCATTTT	.	few	TRBV30	TRBJ1-5
CASSQYLGGSYEQYF	TGTGCCAGCAGCCAGTATTTAGGGGGCTCCTACGAGCAGTACTTC	.	.	TRBV6-5	TRBJ2-7
CTSSLTGQETQYF	TGCACCAGCAGCTTGACAGGGCAAGAGACCCAGTACTTC	TRBD1	.	TRBV5-1	TRBJ2-5
CASSLVPSITLQETQYF	TGTGCCAGCAGCTTAGTCCCCTCAATAACCTTACAAGAGACCCAGTACTTC	.	.	TRBV7-2	TRBJ2-5
CASSQSPLAGGSYEQYF	TGCGCCAGCAGCCAAAGTCCCCTAGCGGGGGGATCCTACGAGCAGTACTTC	TRBD2	.	TRBV4-1	TRBJ2-7
CASSVDVSVEQYF	TGTGCCAGCAGCGTAGATGTCTCGGTCGAGCAGTACTTC	.	few	TRBV9	TRBJ2-7
CASRTDALPPDTQYF	TGTGCCAGCAGGACGGACGCACTCCCCCCAGATACGCAGTATTTT	.	.	TRBV12-3/TRBV12-4	TRBJ2-3
CAASSGSGNEQFF	TGCGCCGCCTCTAGCGGGAGCGGGAATGAGCAGTTCTTC	TRBD2	.	TRBV5-1	TRBJ2-1
CASSGRQWDNEQFF	TGTGCCAGCAGTGGCCGGCAGTGGGACAATGAGCAGTTCTTC	.	.	TRBV25-1	TRBJ2-1
CASGDWGEKLFF	TGTGCCAGCGGAGATTGGGGGGAAAAACTGTTTTTT	.	many	TRBV6-5	TRBJ1-4
CASSPRDRGLSFF	TGTGCCAGCAGCCCCCGGGACAGGGGGTTGTCTTTCTTT	TRBD1	.	TRBV7-2	TRBJ1-1
CASSLRRTGSDTQYF	TGTGCCAGCAGTTTAAGAAGGACAGGGTCAGATACGCAGTATTTT	TRBD1	many	TRBV12-3/TRBV12-4	TRBJ2-3
CASVTSGNNEQFF	TGTGCCAGCGTCACTAGCGGAAACAATGAGCAGTTCTTC	TRBD2	.	TRBV2	TRBJ2-1
CSARPRGGQFF	TGCAGTGCTAGACCAAGAGGCGGGCAGTTCTTC	.	.	TRBV20-1	TRBJ2-1
CSARTFSYNEQYF	TGCAGTGCGAGGACTTTCTCCTACAATGAGCAGTACTTC	.	.	TRBV20-1	TRBJ2-7
CASSDGQSYEQYF	TGTGCCAGCAGTGATGGACAGTCCTACGAGCAGTACTTC	.	few	TRBV25-1	TRBJ2-7
CASTRGQGWGNQPQHF	TGTGCCAGTACCCGAGGACAGGGCTGGGGCAATCAGCCCCAGCATTTT	TRBD1	.	TRBV19	TRBJ1-5